This T cell receptor (beta chain) was sequenced during a study of OX40 agonist ivuxolimab in advanced cancers. Across the whole study: Patients were dosed with the agonistic anti-OX40 (CD134) antibody ivuxolimab. Allowance was made for prior anti-PD-1, anti-PD-L1 or anti-CTLA-4 therapy, and 40% to 45% had some. Whole-study findings and limits: In CD8+ T cells, expanded clones were on average more numerous than in CD4+. Low levels of normalized T-cell clonal expansion also appeared in some nonresponders.

On this clone itself: Its antigen is as yet unknown.

Germline V gives CDR1 SGHRS, CDR2 YFSETQ. The CDR3 is made up of 15 amino acids. V lost 4 bases and J lost 4, with 15 bases in between. Clones were read by immunoSEQ multiplex PCR, and TCRdb kept only the in-frame ones, dropping some. The sample shows 70,000 to 85,000 clones, around 90% of them seen only once. The sequenced sample was CD4+ or CD8+ T cells sorted from blood, obtained in a trial of the OX40 agonist ivuxolimab. This rearrangement joins TRBV5-1 to TRBJ1-3; tentative D call: TRBD1 (6 bases). This TCR was recovered from an adult with an advanced solid tumor such as melanoma, head and neck, liver or kidney cancer. The CDR3 protein is CASSKGGRSGNTIYF. CDR3 bases: TGCGCCAGCAGCAAGGGGGGGAGATCGGGAAACACCATATATTTT.